This entry lists 26 T cell receptor beta chains sequenced from one sample in a study of T cell responses to AZD1222 COVID-19 vaccine. Clones were read by immunoSEQ multiplex PCR, and TCRdb kept only the in-frame ones, dropping some. This sample has around 150,000 clones, with 90% to 95% found just once. The sequencing here drew on peripheral blood, taken on day 0 of AZD1222 vaccination. The source is an adult in good health.

In DNA form, the CDR3 reads TGTGCCAGCAGCAAGGACGGAGCCAAAAACATTCAGTACTTC. Translation gives CASSKDGAKNIQYF. This chain connects TRBV7-3 to TRBJ2-4; D remains ambiguous. CDR1 is SGHTA and CDR2 is FQGTGA in the germline V gene. The CDR3 has 14 residues. Trimming stripped 5 bases from V and 0 bases from J, with 8 bases between.

This sequence joins TRBV12-3 or TRBV12-4 and TRBJ1-2; TRBD1 is a possible D gene (5 bases). The CDR3 length is 13 residues. The V and J ends lost 3 bases and 6 bases respectively, with 11 bases between them. The CDR3 DNA reads as TGTGCCAGCAGTTTGGGGACGCGACATGGCTACACCTTC. Its translation is CASSLGTRHGYTF.

The rearrangement links TRBV5-1 to TRBJ2-2; no firm D call. With 0 bases removed from V and 2 bases from J, the gap between germline ends came to 8 bases. This CDR3 is built from 15 residues. Germline V CDR1 and CDR2: SGHRS, YFSETQ. The CDR3 reads CASSLETINTGELFF. Here the CDR3 DNA reads TGCGCCAGCAGCTTGGAGACAATCAACACCGGGGAGCTGTTTTTT.

This clone was seen many times. The rearrangement links TRBV14 to TRBJ1-5; 9 bases match TRBD1. V lost 4 bases and J lost 11; bases outside the gene matches: 21. The CDR3 contains 18 residues. The germline V gene encodes CDR1 SGHDN and CDR2 FVKESK. CDR3: CASSLHDRDRDPQSAQHF. Here the CDR3 DNA reads TGTGCCAGCAGCCTCCATGACAGGGACAGGGACCCCCAATCAGCCCAGCATTTT. Drawing the rest from reference TRBV14 and TRBJ1-5, the complete variable domain is EAGVTQFPSHSVIEKGQTVTLRCDPISGHDNLYWYRRVMGKEIKFLLHFVKESKQDESGMPNNRFLAERTGGTYSTLKVQPAELEDSGVYFCASSLHDRDRDPQSAQHFGDGTRLSIL.

This chain links TRBV18 with TRBJ1-5, with D perhaps TRBD1 (5 bases). Germline CDR1 reads KGHSH; CDR2 reads LQKENI. The CDR3 covers 14 residues. Trimming cost V 6 bases and J 6 bases, with 15 bases left between them. Here the CDR3 DNA reads TGTGCCAGCTCCCCTACCACACAGGTTCAGCCCCAGCATTTT. Translation: CASSPTTQVQPQHF.

This rearrangement joins TRBV12-5 to TRBJ1-2; possible D gene TRBD1, 5 bases. V lost 1 base, J lost 2 bases, and 17 bases lay in between. The CDR3 extends over 17 amino acids. Germline CDR1 LGHNT, CDR2 FRNRAP. The CDR3 region has the DNA TGTGCTAGTGGTTTGGGCCTGGGCAGGGCGACAAACTATGGCTACACCTTC. Residues: CASGLGLGRATNYGYTF.

This chain uses TRBV13 with TRBJ1-2; perhaps TRBD1 as D (5 bases). CDR1 PRHDT and CDR2 FYEKMQ come from the germline V gene (reference sequence). V was cut by 4 bases and J by 2 bases, with 17 bases left in between. The CDR3 consists of 16 residues. DNA for the CDR3: TGTGCCAGCAGCTCCTCCGGGACGGAATTAAACTATGGCTACACCTTC. Its translation: CASSSSGTELNYGYTF.

This sequence joins TRBV9 and TRBJ2-3; no definite D call. Germline CDR1 and CDR2: SGDLS and YYNGEE. The CDR3 has 13 amino acids. V lost 4 bases and J 4 bases, leaving 10 bases between the germline ends. CDR3 region: CASSYGDADTQYF. The DNA of the CDR3 is TGTGCCAGCAGCTATGGAGATGCAGATACGCAGTATTTT. The complete variable domain, with remaining parts taken from reference TRBV9 and TRBJ2-3, reads DSGVTQTPKHLITATGQRVTLRCSPRSGDLSVYWYQQSLDQGLQFLIQYYNGEERAKGNILERFSAQQFPDLHSELNLSSLELGDSALYFCASSYGDADTQYFGPGTRLTVL.

This clone was seen once. The chain joins TRBV6-5 to TRBJ2-7, with D unresolved. The CDR3 consists of 14 residues. V was shortened by 8 bases and J by 2 bases, with 16 bases between the two germline ends. Germline CDR1 MNHEY, CDR2 SVGAGI. Here the CDR3 reads CASRNGVHTYEQYF. CDR3 nucleotides: TGTGCCAGCCGGAATGGGGTACACACCTACGAGCAGTACTTC.

This clone was recorded only once. This sequence joins TRBV5-6 and TRBJ2-7; TRBD1 agrees at 7 bases. Germline CDR1 is SGHDT and CDR2 is YYEEEE. CDR3 length: 16 amino acids. J gave up 6 bases and V 0 bases, and 12 bases lay outside the gene matches. The CDR3 here is CASSLEGGPRPGEQYF. CDR3 coding DNA: TGTGCCAGCAGCTTGGAAGGGGGCCCAAGACCGGGCGAGCAGTACTTC.

CDR3 in DNA: TGTGCCAGCAGCTGGATGCTAGCGGGGGCCAACAATGAGCAGTTCTTC. It is translated as CASSWMLAGANNEQFF. The chain recombines TRBV7-2 with TRBJ2-1; TRBD2 matches at 10 bases. The CDR3 spans 16 residues. CDR1 is SGHTA and CDR2 is FQGNSA in the germline V gene. V lost 4 bases, J lost 5 bases, and 8 bases stayed unmatched.

V is TRBV30 and J is TRBJ1-1, with D unresolved. This CDR3 is built from 13 residues. The V end lost 5 bases, the J end lost 0 bases, and 10 bases lay between the germline ends. Per germline, CDR1 GTSNPN and CDR2 SVGIG (reference sequence). The CDR3 protein is CAWGRALNTEAFF. The CDR3 DNA reads as TGTGCCTGGGGACGGGCTTTGAACACTGAAGCTTTCTTT.

The V and J genes are TRBV19 and TRBJ1-5; D is unclear. The V end was cut by 6 bases, the J end by 3 bases, with 12 bases between. The CDR3 is made up of 14 amino acids. Germline V gene sequence: CDR1 LNHDA, CDR2 SQIVND (reference sequence). CDR3 protein: CASRPEALNQPQHF. CDR3 in DNA: TGTGCCAGTAGACCTGAGGCCCTCAATCAGCCCCAGCATTTT. Filled out from reference TRBV19 and TRBJ1-5, the complete variable domain reads DGGITQSPKYLFRKEGQNVTLSCEQNLNHDAMYWYRQDPGQGLRLIYYSQIVNDFQKGDIAEGYSVSREKKESFPLTVTSAQKNPTAFYLCASRPEALNQPQHFGDGTRLSIL.

V and J are TRBV29-1 and TRBJ1-2; TRBD1 matches 10 bases. Looked up from germline, CDR1 is SQVTM and CDR2 is ANQGSEA. The ends lost 6 bases at V and 6 bases at J; junction bases unmatched: 4. The CDR3 consists of 12 residues. The CDR3 DNA reads TGCAGCGTGAGACAGGGGGCACATGGCTACACCTTC. Protein sequence: CSVRQGAHGYTF.

This chain joins TRBV5-1 and TRBJ1-1; 7 bases are shared with TRBD1. V lost 0 bases to trimming and J lost 4 bases; unmatched junction nucleotides: 15. This CDR3 spans 18 amino acids. Germline assignment: CDR1 SGHRS and CDR2 YFSETQ. The CDR3 region is CASSLVPAVTGSSTEAFF. The CDR3 DNA is TGCGCCAGCAGCTTGGTCCCAGCCGTGACAGGGAGCAGCACTGAAGCTTTCTTT. Full variable domain (missing parts from reference TRBV5-1 and TRBJ1-1): KAGVTQTPRYLIKTRGQQVTLSCSPISGHRSVSWYQQTPGQGLQFLFEYFSETQRNKGNFPGRFSGRQFSNSRSEMNVSTLELGDSALYLCASSLVPAVTGSSTEAFFGQGTRLTVV.

This chain uses TRBV27 with TRBJ2-2; the match to TRBD1 covers 10 bases. CDR1 and CDR2 from the germline V gene are MNHEY and SMNVEV (reference sequence). J was trimmed by 6 bases and V by 5 bases; bases with no gene match: 6. The length of the CDR3 is 15 residues. CDR3 nucleotide sequence: TGTGCCAGCAGTCAAGGGACAGGGGCGGCCGGGGAGCTGTTTTTT. It translates to CASSQGTGAAGELFF.

This chain links TRBV5-1 with TRBJ2-7; no clear D gene. Germline CDR1 is SGHRS and CDR2 is YFSETQ. CDR3 length: 13 residues. V was cut by 4 bases and J by 0 bases, with 8 bases left in between. This chain's CDR3 is CASSSSNSYEQYF. The CDR3 nucleotides are TGCGCCAGCAGCAGCAGCAACTCCTACGAGCAGTACTTC.

The V call is TRBV11-3, the J call TRBJ2-1; no clear D. The V end lost 0 bases, the J end lost 7 bases, and 4 bases lay between the germline ends. The CDR3 runs to 12 residues. The germline V gene encodes CDR1 SGHNT and CDR2 YENEEA. The CDR3 bases are TGTGCCAGCAGCTTAGAGGGGAATGAGCAGTTCTTC. Its protein is CASSLEGNEQFF. Drawing the rest from reference TRBV11-3 and TRBJ2-1, the complete variable domain is EAGVVQSPRYKIIEKKQPVAFWCNPISGHNTLYWYLQNLGQGPELLIRYENEEAVDDSQLPKDRFSAERLKGVDSTLKIQPAELGDSAVYLCASSLEGNEQFFGPGTRLTVL.

The gene calls are TRBV10-3 and TRBJ1-1; 9 nucleotides match TRBD1. CDR3 length: 14 residues. V trimming: 6 bases; J trimming: 5 bases; junction bases outside the gene matches: 7. From germline, CDR1 is ENHRY and CDR2 SYGVKD. The CDR3 reads CAIRGQGGGTEAFF. CDR3 DNA: TGTGCCATCAGGGGACAGGGCGGCGGGACTGAAGCTTTCTTT.

The V call is TRBV27, the J call TRBJ1-1, with 7 bases aligning to TRBD1. J gave up 6 bases and V 3 bases, and 7 bases lay outside the gene matches. The CDR3 spans 14 residues. The germline gives CDR1 MNHEY, CDR2 SMNVEV (reference sequence). The CDR3 reads CASSFLGQSAEAFF. In DNA, the CDR3 is TGTGCCAGCAGTTTTCTGGGACAGTCGGCTGAAGCTTTCTTT.

As for this clone: A junction boundary mismatches the germline segment, possibly from a read error. V and J are TRBV6-2 or TRBV6-3 and TRBJ2-7, with 7 bases that match TRBD1. The CDR3 has 17 residues. Germline V lookup: CDR1 MNHEY, CDR2 SVGEGT. The DNA for the CDR3 is TGTGCCAGCAGCTACTCCCTTGGGCAGGGGGTCTATCACGAGCAGTACTTC. Amino acid sequence: CASSYSLGQGVYHEQYF.

This chain connects TRBV7-3 to TRBJ1-5, with D tentatively TRBD1 (5 bases). The CDR3 sequence is 11 residues long. From germline, CDR1 is SGHTA and CDR2 FQGTGA. Trimming pared 10 bases from V and 1 base from J, leaving 5 bases between. The CDR3 DNA reads TGTGCCAACAGGAGCAATCAGCCCCAGCATTTT. This codes for CANRSNQPQHF.

The gene calls are TRBV3-1 (or the pseudogene TRBV3-2) and TRBJ2-1; weak D call: TRBD2 (5 bases). Trimming pared 3 bases from V and 2 bases from J, leaving 11 bases between. The CDR3 spans 15 residues. Germline values: CDR1 LGHDT, CDR2 YNNKEL (reference sequence). This CDR3 reads CASSHFLTTYNEQFF. The CDR3 nucleotides are TGTGCCAGCAGCCACTTTCTGACTACCTACAATGAGCAGTTCTTC.

The chain carries TRBV12-3 or TRBV12-4 and TRBJ2-7, with D possibly TRBD1 on 6 matching bases. V lost 4 bases and J 7 bases, leaving 14 bases between the germline ends. The CDR3 is 13 residues long. CDR3 DNA sequence: TGTGCCAGCAGTTACCTCAACAGGGCAGAGCAGTACTTC. It yields the protein CASSYLNRAEQYF.

The CDR3, as DNA: TGTGCCAGCAGCTCTAGAACGGGAATGAACACTGAAGCTTTCTTT. Protein: CASSSRTGMNTEAFF. The V call is TRBV9, the J call TRBJ1-1; D unclear. Germline V gene lookup returns CDR1 SGDLS and CDR2 YYNGEE. V shed 4 bases and J shed 0 bases, with 13 bases lying between them. The CDR3 spans 15 residues.

V gene TRBV3-1 (or the pseudogene TRBV3-2) combines with J gene TRBJ2-2; 12 positions agree with TRBD2. The germline V gene encodes CDR1 LGHDT and CDR2 YNNKEL (reference sequence). Unmatched junction bases numbered 1, after V lost 2 bases and J lost 6 bases. This CDR3 has 15 residues. In nucleotides, the CDR3 is TGTGCCAGCAGCCAACTAGCGGGAGGGGCCGGGGAGCTGTTTTTT. Amino acids: CASSQLAGGAGELFF.